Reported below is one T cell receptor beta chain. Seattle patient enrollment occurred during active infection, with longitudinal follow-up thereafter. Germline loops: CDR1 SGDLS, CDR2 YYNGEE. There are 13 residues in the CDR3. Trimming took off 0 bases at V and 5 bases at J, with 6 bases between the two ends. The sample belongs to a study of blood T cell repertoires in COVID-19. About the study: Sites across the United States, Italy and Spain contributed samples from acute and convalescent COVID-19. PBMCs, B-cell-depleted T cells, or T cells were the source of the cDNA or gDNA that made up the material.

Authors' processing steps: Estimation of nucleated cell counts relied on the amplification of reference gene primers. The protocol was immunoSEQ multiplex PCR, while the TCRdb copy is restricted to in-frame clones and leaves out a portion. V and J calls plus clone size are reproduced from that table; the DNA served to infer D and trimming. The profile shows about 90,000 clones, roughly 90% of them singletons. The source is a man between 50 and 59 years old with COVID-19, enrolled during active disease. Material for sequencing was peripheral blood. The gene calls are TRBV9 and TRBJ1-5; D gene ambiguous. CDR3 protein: CASSVDADQPQHF. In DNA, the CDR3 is TGTGCCAGCAGCGTAGACGCAGATCAGCCCCAGCATTTT.